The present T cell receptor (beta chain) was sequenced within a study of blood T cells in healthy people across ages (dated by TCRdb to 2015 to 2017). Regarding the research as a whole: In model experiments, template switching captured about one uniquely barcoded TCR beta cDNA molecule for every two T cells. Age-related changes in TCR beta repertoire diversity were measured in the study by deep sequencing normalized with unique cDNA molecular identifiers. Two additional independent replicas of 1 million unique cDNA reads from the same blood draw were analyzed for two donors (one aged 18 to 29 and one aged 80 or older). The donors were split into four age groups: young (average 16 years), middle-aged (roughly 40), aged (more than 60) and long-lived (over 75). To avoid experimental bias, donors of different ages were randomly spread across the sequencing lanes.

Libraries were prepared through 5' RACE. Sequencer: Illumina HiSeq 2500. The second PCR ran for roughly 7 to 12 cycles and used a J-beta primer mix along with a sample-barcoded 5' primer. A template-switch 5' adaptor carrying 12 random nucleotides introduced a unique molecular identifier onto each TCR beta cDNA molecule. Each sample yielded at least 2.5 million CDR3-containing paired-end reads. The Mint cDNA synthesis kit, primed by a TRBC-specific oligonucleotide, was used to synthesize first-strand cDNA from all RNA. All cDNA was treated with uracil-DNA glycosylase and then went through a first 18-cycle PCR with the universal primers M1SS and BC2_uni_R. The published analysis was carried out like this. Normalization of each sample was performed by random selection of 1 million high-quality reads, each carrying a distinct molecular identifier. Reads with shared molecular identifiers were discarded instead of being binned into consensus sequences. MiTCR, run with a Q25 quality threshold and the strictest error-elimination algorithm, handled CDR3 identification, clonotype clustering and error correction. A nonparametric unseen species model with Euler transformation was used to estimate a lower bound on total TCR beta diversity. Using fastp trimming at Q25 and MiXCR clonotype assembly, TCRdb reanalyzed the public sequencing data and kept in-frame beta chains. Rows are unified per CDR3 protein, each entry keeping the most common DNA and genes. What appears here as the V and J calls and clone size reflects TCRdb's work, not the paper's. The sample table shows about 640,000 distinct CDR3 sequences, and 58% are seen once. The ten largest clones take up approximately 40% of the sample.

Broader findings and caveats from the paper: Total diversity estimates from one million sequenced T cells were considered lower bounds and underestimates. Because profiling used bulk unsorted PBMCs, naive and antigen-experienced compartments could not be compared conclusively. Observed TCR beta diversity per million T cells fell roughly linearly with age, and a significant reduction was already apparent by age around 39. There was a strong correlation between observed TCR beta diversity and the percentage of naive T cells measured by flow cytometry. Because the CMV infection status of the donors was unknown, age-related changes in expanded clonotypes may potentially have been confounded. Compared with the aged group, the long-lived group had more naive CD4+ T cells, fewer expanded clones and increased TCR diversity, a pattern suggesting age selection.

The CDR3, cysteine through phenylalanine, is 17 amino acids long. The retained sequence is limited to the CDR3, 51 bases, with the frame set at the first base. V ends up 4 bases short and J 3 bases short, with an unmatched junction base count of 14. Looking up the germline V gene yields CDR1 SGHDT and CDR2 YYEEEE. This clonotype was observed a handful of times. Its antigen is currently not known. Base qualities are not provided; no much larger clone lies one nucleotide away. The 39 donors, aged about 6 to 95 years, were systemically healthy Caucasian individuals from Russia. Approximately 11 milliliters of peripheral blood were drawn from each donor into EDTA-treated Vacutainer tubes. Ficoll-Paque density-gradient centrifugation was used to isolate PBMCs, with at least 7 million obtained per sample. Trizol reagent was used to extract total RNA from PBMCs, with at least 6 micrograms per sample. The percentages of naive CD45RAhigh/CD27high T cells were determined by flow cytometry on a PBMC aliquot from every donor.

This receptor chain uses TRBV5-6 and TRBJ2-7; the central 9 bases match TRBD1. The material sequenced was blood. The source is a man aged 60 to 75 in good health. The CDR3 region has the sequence CASSPDRGRGMGYEQYF. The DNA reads TGTGCCAGCAGCCCGGACAGGGGAAGGGGTATGGGCTACGAGCAGTACTTC.